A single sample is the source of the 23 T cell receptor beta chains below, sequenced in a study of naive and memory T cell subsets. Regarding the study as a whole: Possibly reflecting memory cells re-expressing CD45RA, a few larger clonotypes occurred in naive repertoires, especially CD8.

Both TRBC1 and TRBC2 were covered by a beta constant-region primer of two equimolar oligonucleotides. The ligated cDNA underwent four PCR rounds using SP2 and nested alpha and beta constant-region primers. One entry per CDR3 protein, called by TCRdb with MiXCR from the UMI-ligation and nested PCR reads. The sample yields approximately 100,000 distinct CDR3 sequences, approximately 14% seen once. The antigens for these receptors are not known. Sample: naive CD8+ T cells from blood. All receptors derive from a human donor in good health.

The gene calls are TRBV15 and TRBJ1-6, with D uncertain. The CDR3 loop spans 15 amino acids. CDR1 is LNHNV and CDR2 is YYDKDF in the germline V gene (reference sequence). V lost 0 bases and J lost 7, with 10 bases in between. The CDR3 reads CATSRDDISNSPLHF. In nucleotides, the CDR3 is TGTGCCACCAGCAGAGATGACATTTCCAATTCACCCCTCCACTTT.

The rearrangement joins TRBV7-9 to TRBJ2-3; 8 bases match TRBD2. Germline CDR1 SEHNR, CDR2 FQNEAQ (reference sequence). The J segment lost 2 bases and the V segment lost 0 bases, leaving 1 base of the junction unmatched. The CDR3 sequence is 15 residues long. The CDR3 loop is CASSLALADTDTQYF. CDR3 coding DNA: TGTGCCAGCAGCTTAGCACTAGCGGACACAGATACGCAGTATTTT.

CDR3 DNA sequence: TGTGCCAGTAGCGGTTTTAGCACAGATACGCAGTATTTT. Amino acid sequence: CASSGFSTDTQYF. The chain carries TRBV19 and TRBJ2-3, with D unclear. This CDR3 has 13 residues. V was clipped by 6 bases and J by 0 bases, with 7 bases between them. The germline CDR1 and CDR2 sequences are LNHDA and SQIVND (reference sequence).

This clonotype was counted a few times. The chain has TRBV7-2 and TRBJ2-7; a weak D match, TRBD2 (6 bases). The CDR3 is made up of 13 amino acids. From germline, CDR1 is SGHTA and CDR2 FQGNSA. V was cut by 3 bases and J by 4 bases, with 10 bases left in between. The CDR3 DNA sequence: TGTGCCAGCAGCTTCGGGACTCTTTACGAGCAGTACTTC. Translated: CASSFGTLYEQYF.

CDR3 amino acids: CRGTRGGATSYEQYF. In nucleotides, the CDR3 is TGCAGAGGTACCCGGGGCGGGGCTACCTCCTACGAGCAGTACTTC. The chain is built from TRBV20-1 and TRBJ2-7; possibly TRBD2 for D (6 bases). The CDR3 is 15 residues long. Germline V CDR1 and CDR2: DFQATT, SNEGSKA (reference sequence).

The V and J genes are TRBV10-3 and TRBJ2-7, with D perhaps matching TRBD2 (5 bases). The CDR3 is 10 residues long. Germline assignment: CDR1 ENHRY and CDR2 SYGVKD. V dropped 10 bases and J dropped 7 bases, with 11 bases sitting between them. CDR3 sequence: CATSGGEQYF. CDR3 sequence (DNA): TGTGCCACTTCCGGCGGGGAGCAGTACTTC.

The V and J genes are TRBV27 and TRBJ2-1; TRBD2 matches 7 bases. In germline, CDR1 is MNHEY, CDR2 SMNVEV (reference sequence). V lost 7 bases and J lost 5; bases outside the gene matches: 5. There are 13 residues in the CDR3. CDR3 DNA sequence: TGTGCCAGCAACTGGCGGGGGAACAATGAGCAGTTCTTC. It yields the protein CASNWRGNNEQFF.

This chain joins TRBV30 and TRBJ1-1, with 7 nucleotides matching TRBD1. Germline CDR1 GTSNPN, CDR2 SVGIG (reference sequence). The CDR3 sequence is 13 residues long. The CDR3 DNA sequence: TGTGTCGAAGAATTAGAAGGGGGCAGGGGGGCTTTCTTT. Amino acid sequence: CVEELEGGRGAFF.

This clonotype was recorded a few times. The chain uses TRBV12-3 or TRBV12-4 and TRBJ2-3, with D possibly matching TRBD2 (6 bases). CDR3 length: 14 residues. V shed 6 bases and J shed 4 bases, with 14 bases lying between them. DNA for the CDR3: TGTGCCAGCAGCCGTGGAGGGCCCCCAGATACGCAGTATTTT. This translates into CASSRGGPPDTQYF.

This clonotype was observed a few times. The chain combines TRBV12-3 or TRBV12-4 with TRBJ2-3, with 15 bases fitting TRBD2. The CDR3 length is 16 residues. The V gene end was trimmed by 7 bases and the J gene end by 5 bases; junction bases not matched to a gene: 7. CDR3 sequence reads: CASTGLAGGPGDTQYF. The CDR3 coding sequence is TGTGCCAGCACCGGACTAGCGGGGGGGCCGGGAGATACGCAGTATTTT.

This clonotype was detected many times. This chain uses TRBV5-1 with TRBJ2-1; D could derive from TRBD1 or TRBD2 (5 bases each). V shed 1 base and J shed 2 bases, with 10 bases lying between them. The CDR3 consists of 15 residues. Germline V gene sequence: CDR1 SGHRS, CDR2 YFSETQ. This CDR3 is CASSLTRGAYNEQFF. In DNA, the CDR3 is TGCGCCAGCAGCTTGACTAGAGGGGCCTACAATGAGCAGTTCTTC.

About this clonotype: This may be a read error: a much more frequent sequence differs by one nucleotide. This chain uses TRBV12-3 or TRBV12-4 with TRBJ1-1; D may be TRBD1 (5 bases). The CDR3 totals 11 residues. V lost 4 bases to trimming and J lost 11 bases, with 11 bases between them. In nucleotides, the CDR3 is TGTGCCAGCAGTTGTGGGGCGGTTGCTTTCTTT. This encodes CASSCGAVAFF.

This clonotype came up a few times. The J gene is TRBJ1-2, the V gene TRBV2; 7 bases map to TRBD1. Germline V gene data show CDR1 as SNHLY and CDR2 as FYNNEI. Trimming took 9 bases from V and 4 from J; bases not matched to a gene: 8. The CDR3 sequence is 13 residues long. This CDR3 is CARRQGVAYGYTF. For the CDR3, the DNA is TGTGCCAGACGACAGGGCGTCGCCTATGGCTACACCTTC.

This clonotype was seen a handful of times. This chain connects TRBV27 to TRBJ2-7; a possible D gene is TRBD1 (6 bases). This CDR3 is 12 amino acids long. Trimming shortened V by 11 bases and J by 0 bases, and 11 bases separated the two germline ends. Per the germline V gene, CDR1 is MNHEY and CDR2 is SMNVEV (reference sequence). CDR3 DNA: TGTGCCTCCCGGGACATCTCCTACGAGCAGTACTTC. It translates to CASRDISYEQYF.

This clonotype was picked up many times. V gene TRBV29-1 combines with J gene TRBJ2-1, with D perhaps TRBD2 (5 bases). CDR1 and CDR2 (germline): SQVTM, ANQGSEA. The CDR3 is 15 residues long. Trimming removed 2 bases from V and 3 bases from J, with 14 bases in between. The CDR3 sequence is CSVETLALVYNEQFF. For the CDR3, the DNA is TGCAGCGTTGAAACCCTAGCACTGGTCTACAATGAGCAGTTCTTC.

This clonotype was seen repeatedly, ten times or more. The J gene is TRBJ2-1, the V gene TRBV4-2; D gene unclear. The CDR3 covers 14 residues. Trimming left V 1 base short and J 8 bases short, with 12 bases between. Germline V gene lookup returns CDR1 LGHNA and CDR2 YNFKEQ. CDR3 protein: CASSQGLSMDEQFF. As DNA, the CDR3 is TGTGCCAGCAGCCAAGGACTCTCCATGGATGAGCAGTTCTTC.

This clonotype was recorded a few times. The CDR3: CSVVGSGNTIYF. CDR3 bases: TGCAGCGTTGTGGGGTCTGGAAACACCATATATTTT. This chain joins TRBV29-1 and TRBJ1-3; D ambiguous. Germline CDR1 and CDR2: SQVTM and ANQGSEA. V lost 4 bases to trimming and J lost 1 base, with 5 bases between them. The CDR3 covers 12 residues.

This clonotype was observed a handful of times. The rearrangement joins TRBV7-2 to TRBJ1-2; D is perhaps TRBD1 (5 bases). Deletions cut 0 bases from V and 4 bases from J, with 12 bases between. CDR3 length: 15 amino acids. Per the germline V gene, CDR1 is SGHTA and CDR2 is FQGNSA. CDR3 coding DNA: TGTGCCAGCAGCTTAGCCCAGGGTAGGGGCTATGGCTACACCTTC. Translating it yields CASSLAQGRGYGYTF.

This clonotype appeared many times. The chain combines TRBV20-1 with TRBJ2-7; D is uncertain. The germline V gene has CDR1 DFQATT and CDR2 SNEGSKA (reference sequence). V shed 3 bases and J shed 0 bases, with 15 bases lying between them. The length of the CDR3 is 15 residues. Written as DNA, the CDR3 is TGCAGTGCTAGGGCTTTGGGGTTAGTCTCCTACGAGCAGTACTTC. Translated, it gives CSARALGLVSYEQYF.

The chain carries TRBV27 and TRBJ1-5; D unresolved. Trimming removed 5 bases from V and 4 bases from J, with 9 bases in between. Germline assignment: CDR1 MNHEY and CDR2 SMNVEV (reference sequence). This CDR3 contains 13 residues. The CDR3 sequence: CASSGGSNQPQHF. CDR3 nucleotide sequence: TGTGCCAGCAGTGGAGGTTCGAATCAGCCCCAGCATTTT.

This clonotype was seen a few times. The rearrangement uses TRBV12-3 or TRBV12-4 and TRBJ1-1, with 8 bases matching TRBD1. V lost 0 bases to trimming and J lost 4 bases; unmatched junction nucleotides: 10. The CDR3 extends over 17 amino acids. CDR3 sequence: CASSLAGRGRLFTEAFF. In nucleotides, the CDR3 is TGTGCCAGCAGTTTAGCGGGCAGGGGGCGGCTTTTCACTGAAGCTTTCTTT.

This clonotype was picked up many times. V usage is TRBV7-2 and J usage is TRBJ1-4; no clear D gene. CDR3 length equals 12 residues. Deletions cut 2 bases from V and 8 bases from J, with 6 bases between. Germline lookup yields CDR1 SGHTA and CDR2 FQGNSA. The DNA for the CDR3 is TGTGCCAGCAGCTTAAGCTCGGAAAAACTGTTTTTT. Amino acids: CASSLSSEKLFF. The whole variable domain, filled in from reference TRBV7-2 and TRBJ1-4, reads GAGVSQSPSNKVTEKGKDVELRCDPISGHTALYWYRQSLGQGLEFLIYFQGNSAPDKSGLPSDRFSAERTGGSVSTLTIQRTQQEDSAVYLCASSLSSEKLFFGSGTQLSVL.

The CDR3 DNA reads TGTGCCAGCAGTGACTCGGGCAATGAGCAGTTCTTC. Protein: CASSDSGNEQFF. The V call is TRBV6-4, the J call TRBJ2-1; D ambiguous. There are 12 residues in the CDR3. The germline V and J ends were trimmed by 0 bases and 6 bases, with 3 bases remaining between them. Per the germline V gene, CDR1 is MRHNA and CDR2 is SNTAGT.